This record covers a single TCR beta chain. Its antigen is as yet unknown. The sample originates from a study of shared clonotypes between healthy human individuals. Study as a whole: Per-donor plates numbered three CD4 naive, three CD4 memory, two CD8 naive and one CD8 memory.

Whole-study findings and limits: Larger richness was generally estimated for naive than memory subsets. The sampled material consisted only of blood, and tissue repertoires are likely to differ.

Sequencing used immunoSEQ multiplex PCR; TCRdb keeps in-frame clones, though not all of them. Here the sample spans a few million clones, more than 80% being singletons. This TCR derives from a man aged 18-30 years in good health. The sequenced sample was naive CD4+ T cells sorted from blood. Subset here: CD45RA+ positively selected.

Here the CDR3 DNA reads TGTGCCAGCAGCTGGGGGGCAGGGATTCGTGTTGGGGACGAGCAGTACTTC. Its protein is CASSWGAGIRVGDEQYF. The chain has TRBV11-2 and TRBJ2-7; D tentatively reads TRBD1 or TRBD2 (6 bases each). Trimming took off 4 bases at V and 5 bases at J, with 24 bases between the two ends. Germline lookup yields CDR1 SGHAT and CDR2 FQNNGV. This CDR3 comprises 17 residues. The whole variable domain, filled in from reference TRBV11-2 and TRBJ2-7, reads EAGVAQSPRYKIIEKRQSVAFWCNPISGHATLYWYQQILGQGPKLLIQFQNNGVVDDSQLPKDRFSAERLKGVDSTLKIQPAKLEDSAVYLCASSWGAGIRVGDEQYFGPGTRLTVT.